The 9 T cell receptor beta chains in this list originate from one sample, sequenced in a study of PD-1 blockade in mismatch repair-deficient tumors. TCRdb keeps only in-frame clones here, not all; method: immunoSEQ multiplex PCR. This table holds 95,000 to 150,000 clones, around 83% found once. The sample was peripheral blood, taken 44 weeks after starting pembrolizumab. Receptor source: an adult with mismatch repair-deficient cancer.

This chain connects TRBV6-1 to TRBJ2-5; D is uncertain. Germline V gives CDR1 MNHNS, CDR2 SASEGT. The ends were cut back, 2 bases at V and 4 bases at J, with 11 bases in the middle. The CDR3 spans 14 residues. CDR3 in amino acids: CASSERSHGETQYF. The CDR3 coding sequence is TGTGCCAGCAGTGAAAGGAGTCATGGAGAGACCCAGTACTTC.

A few counts support this clone. The chain recombines TRBV5-6 with TRBJ2-7; maybe TRBD2 (6 bases). Germline values: CDR1 SGHDT, CDR2 YYEEEE. The CDR3 consists of 15 residues. Between the trimmed V and J ends, which lost 2 bases and 0 bases, there was a span of 12 bases. The CDR3 sequence: CASSFFSGSSYEQYF. CDR3 in DNA: TGTGCCAGCAGCTTTTTTAGCGGAAGCTCCTACGAGCAGTACTTC.

The V and J genes are TRBV18 and TRBJ2-7, with D possibly TRBD1 on 5 matching bases. This CDR3 spans 15 amino acids. The germline V gene has CDR1 KGHSH and CDR2 LQKENI. V lost 0 bases to trimming and J lost 5 bases, with 14 bases between them. The CDR3 coding sequence is TGTGCCAGCTCACCACCTAGGCAGGGAACTAACGAGCAGTACTTC. It is translated as CASSPPRQGTNEQYF.

The chain recombines TRBV27 with TRBJ2-2; the D call may be TRBD1 or TRBD2 (5 bases each). The CDR3 length is 15 residues. The germline CDR1 and CDR2 sequences are MNHEY and SMNVEV (reference sequence). V dropped 5 bases and J dropped 6 bases, with 16 bases sitting between them. CDR3 bases: TGTGCCAGCAGTCCGGGACCGGCTTGGGCCGGGGAGCTGTTTTTT. It yields the protein CASSPGPAWAGELFF.

The V and J genes are TRBV4-1 and TRBJ2-1; D ambiguous. Germline-derived CDR1 and CDR2 are MGHRA and YSYEKL. Trimming pared 1 base from V and 7 bases from J, leaving 8 bases between. This CDR3 has 13 amino acids. CDR3 residues: CASSQGAVNEQFF. In DNA form, the CDR3 reads TGCGCCAGCAGCCAAGGGGCAGTTAATGAGCAGTTCTTC.

V and J are TRBV4-1 and TRBJ2-2; 12 bases align to TRBD2. This CDR3 has 17 residues. Germline V gives CDR1 MGHRA, CDR2 YSYEKL. Unmatched junction bases numbered 4, after V lost 0 bases and J lost 5 bases. CDR3 sequence reads: CASSQEPGLAGTGELFF. CDR3 nucleotides: TGCGCCAGCAGCCAAGAGCCGGGACTAGCGGGTACCGGGGAGCTGTTTTTT.

This chain uses TRBV5-6 with TRBJ2-7; 13 nucleotides agree with TRBD2. The CDR3 totals 15 residues. The germline CDR1 and CDR2 sequences are SGHDT and YYEEEE. The junction had 6 bases not matched to a gene; V was cut back by 4 bases and J by 5 bases. The DNA for the CDR3 is TGTGCCAGCAGCATAACTAGCGGGAGGGCCAACGAGCAGTACTTC. This translates into CASSITSGRANEQYF.

The chain couples TRBV6-6 to TRBJ2-3; D is uncertain. The CDR3 consists of 14 residues. Germline CDR1 is MNHNY and CDR2 is SVGAGI (reference sequence). Deletions cut 4 bases from V and 0 bases from J, with 8 bases between. CDR3 DNA sequence: TGTGCCAGCAGTTCAGCCGGGAGCACAGATACGCAGTATTTT. Protein product: CASSSAGSTDTQYF.

The J gene is TRBJ1-5, the V gene TRBV6-5; 7 positions agree with TRBD1. From germline, CDR1 is MNHEY and CDR2 SVGAGI. V lost 6 bases, J lost 3 bases, and 5 bases stayed unmatched. This CDR3 has 14 residues. The CDR3 reads CASRLGQINQPQHF. In DNA, the CDR3 is TGTGCCAGCAGACTGGGACAGATCAATCAGCCCCAGCATTTT.